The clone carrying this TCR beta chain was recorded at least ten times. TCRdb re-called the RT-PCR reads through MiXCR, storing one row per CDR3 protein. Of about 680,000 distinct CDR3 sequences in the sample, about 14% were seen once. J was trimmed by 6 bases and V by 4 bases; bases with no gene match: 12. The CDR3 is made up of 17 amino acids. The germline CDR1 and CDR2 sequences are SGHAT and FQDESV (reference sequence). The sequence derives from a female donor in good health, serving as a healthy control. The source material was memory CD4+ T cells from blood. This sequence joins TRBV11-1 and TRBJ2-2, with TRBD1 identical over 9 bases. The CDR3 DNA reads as TGTGCCAGCAGCTCAAACCCGGGACAGGGTGTTCCCGGGGAGCTGTTTTTT. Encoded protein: CASSSNPGQGVPGELFF.